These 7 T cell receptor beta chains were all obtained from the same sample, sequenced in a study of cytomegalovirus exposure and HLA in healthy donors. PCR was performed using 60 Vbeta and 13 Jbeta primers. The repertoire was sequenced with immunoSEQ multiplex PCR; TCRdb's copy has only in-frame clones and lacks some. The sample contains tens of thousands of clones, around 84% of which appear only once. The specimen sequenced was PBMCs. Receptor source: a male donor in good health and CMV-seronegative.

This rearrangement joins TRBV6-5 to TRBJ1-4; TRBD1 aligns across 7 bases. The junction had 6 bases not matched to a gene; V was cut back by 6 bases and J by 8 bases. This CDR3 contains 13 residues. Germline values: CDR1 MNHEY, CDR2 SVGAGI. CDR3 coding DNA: TGTGCCAGCAGAGGCAGGGGGGTGGAAAAACTGTTTTTT. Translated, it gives CASRGRGVEKLFF.

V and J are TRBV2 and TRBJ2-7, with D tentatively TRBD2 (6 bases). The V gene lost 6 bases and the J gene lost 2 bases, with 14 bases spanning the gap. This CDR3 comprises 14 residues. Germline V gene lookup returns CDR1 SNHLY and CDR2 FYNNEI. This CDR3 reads CASRPGGAAYEQYF. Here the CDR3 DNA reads TGTGCCAGCAGGCCGGGCGGGGCCGCCTACGAGCAGTACTTC.

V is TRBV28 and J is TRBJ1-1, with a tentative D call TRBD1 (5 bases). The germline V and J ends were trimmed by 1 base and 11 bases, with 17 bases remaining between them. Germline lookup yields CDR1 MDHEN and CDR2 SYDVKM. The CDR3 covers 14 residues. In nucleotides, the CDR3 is TGTGCCAGCAGTTTATTTGGGGCAGGTCGAGAGGCTTTCTTT. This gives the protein CASSLFGAGREAFF.

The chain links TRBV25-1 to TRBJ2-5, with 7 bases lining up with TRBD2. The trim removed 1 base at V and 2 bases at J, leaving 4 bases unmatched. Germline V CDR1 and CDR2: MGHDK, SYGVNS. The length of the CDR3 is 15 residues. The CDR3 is CASSEFRGDQETQYF. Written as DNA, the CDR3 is TGTGCCAGCAGTGAATTTCGGGGGGATCAAGAGACCCAGTACTTC.

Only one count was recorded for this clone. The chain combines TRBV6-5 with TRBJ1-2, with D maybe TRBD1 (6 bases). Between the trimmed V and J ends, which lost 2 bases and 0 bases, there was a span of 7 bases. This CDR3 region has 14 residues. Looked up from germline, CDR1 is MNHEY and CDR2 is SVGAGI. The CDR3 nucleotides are TGTGCCAGCAGTTACAACAGGGCTAACTATGGCTACACCTTC. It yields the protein CASSYNRANYGYTF.

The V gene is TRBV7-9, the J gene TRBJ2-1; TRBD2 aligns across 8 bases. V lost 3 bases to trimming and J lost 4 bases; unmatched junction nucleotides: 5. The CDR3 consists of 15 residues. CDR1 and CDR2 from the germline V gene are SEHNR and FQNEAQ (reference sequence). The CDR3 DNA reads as TGTGCCAGCAGCTTGACGGGGGGGCCTTACAATGAGCAGTTCTTC. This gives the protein CASSLTGGPYNEQFF.

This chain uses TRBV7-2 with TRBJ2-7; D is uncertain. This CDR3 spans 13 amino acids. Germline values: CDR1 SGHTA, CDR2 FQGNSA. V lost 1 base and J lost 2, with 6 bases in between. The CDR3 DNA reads TGTGCCAGCAGCTTAGGACACCCCTACGAGCAGTACTTC. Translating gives CASSLGHPYEQYF.